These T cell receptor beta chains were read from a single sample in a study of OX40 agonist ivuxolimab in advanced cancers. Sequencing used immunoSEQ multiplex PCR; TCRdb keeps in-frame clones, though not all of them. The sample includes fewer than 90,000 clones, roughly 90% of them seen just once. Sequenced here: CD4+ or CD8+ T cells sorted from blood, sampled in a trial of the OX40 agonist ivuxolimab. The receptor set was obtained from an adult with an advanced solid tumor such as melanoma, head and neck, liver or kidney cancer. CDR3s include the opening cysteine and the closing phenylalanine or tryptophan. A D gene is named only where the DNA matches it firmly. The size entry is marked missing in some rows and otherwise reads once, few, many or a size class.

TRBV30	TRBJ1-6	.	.	TGTGCCTGCTCTCGAGAGGGGCCAGGATCCTATAATTCACCCCTCCACTTT	CACSREGPGSYNSPLHF
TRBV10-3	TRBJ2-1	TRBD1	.	TGTGCCATCAGTGGACAGGGGGAATTGAATGAGCAGTTCTTC	CAISGQGELNEQFF
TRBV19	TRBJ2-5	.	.	TGTGCCAGTAGTATACTGGGGAACCAAGAGACCCAGTACTTC	CASSILGNQETQYF
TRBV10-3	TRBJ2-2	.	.	TGTGCCATCAGGCGATCTGGACCTCCGAACACCGGGGAGCTGTTTTTT	CAIRRSGPPNTGELFF
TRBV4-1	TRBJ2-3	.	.	TGCGCCAGCAGCCAAGAAGGGTTTTCGCTTGTCGGTAGGATAGAGTCAGATACGCAGTATTTT	CASSQEGFSLVGRIESDTQYF
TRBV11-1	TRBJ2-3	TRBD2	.	TGTGCCAGCAGCTTTAGCGGGAGTTCCACAGATACGCAGTATTTT	CASSFSGSSTDTQYF
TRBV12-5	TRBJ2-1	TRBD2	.	TGTGCTAGTGGTTTGAAGATGCTAGCGGGACTCTACAATGAGCAGTTCTTC	CASGLKMLAGLYNEQFF
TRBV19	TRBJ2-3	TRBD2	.	TGTGCCAGTAGTATTGCGGGGGGCACAGATACGCAGTATTTT	CASSIAGGTDTQYF
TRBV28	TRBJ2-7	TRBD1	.	TGTGCCAGCAGCCTTCCCCGACAGGGCGGCGAGCAGTACTTC	CASSLPRQGGEQYF
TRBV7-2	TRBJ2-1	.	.	TGTGCCAGCAGCTTAATCCTCAATGAGCAGTTCTTC	CASSLILNEQFF
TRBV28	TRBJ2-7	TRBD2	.	TGTGCCAGCACCCCGGCTAGCGGAAGGACGGCCTACGAGCAGTACTTC	CASTPASGRTAYEQYF
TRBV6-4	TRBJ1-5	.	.	TGTGCCAGCAGCGCCAATGGGGGGAATCAGCCCCAGCATTTT	CASSANGGNQPQHF
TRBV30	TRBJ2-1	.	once	TGTGCCTGGAGTGTACGAGGTGAGCAGTTCTTC	CAWSVRGEQFF
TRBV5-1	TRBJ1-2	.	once	TGCGCCAGCACCATGAATAATCCGGGACTCGGCGATGGCTACACCTTC	CASTMNNPGLGDGYTF
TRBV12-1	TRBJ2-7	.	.	TGTGCCAGCAGCCCGAACCCGACAGGCCCCTACGAGCAGTACTTC	CASSPNPTGPYEQYF
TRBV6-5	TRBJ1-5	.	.	TGTGCCAGCAGTCGAACAGGGTCGGTTTTTCAGCCCCAGCATTTT	CASSRTGSVFQPQHF
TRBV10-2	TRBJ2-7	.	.	TGCGCCAGCAGGAGGGCGGAATCCTACGAGCAGTACTTC	CASRRAESYEQYF
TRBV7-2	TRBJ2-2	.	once	TGTGCCAGCAGCCCCGGTATACAGCGATTAGGGGAGCTGTTTTTT	CASSPGIQRLGELFF
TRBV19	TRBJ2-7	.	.	TGTGCCAGTAGCCCCCAGAACTCCAGGGGCCTCTACGAGCAGTACTTC	CASSPQNSRGLYEQYF
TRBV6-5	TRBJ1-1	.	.	TGTGCCAGCAGTCGTTTCGGACAGCCAAACACTGAAGCTTTCTTT	CASSRFGQPNTEAFF
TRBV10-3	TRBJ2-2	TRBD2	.	TGTGCCATCAGTGAGTCGGGCGGGAGCGGCGGGGAGCTGTTTTTT	CAISESGGSGGELFF
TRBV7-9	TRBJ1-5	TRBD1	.	TGTGCCAGCAGCTGGGGGACAGCTAGCAATCAGCCCCAGCATTTT	CASSWGTASNQPQHF
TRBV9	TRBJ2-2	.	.	TGTGCCAGCAGCCCGCCGGGACCCGGGGAGCTGTTTTTT	CASSPPGPGELFF
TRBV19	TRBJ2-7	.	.	TGTGCCAGCCAGGGGCGGACCCCCGTAAGCGAGCAGTACTTC	CASQGRTPVSEQYF
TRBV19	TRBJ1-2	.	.	TGTGCCAGTAGTATAGACAGGGTAGGAGGCTACACCTTC	CASSIDRVGGYTF
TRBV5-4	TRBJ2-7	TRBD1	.	TGTGCCAGCAAAAGGACAGGGGAAACCTACGAGCAGTACTTC	CASKRTGETYEQYF
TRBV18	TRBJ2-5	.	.	TGTGCCAGCTCAGGAGGCGGGACTCCCTTTAAGGCCCAGTACTTC	CASSGGGTPFKAQYF
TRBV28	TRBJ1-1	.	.	TGTGCCAGCAGTCCCCCCGGCCCCATAAATGAAGCTTTCTTT	CASSPPGPINEAFF
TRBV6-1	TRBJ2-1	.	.	TGTGCCAGCAGTGAAGTCAGGACCCACAATGAGCAGTTCTTC	CASSEVRTHNEQFF
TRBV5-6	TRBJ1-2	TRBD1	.	TGTGCCAGCAGTTGGGACAGGGGAAACTATGGCTACACCTTC	CASSWDRGNYGYTF
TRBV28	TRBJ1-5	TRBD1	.	TGTGCCAGCAGTTCGACAGGGACCAGCAATCAGCCCCAGCATTTT	CASSSTGTSNQPQHF
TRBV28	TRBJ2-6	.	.	TGTGCCAGCAGTGGGCCTCCTGGGGCCAACGTCCTGACTTTC	CASSGPPGANVLTF
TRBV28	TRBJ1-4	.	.	TGTGCCAGCAGGCTGAAGAGACTAACTAATGAAAAACTGTTTTTT	CASRLKRLTNEKLFF
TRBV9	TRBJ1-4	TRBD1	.	TGTGCCAGCAGCAGCCGGGACAGGGGTTTCGAAAAACTGTTTTTT	CASSSRDRGFEKLFF
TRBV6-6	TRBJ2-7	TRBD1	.	TGTGCCAGCAGTTACGGACAGGGTATGAGCGAGCAGTACTTC	CASSYGQGMSEQYF
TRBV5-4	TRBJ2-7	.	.	TGTGCCAGCAGCCCCTTTGACGGGGCCCCCAACTTC	CASSPFDGAPNF